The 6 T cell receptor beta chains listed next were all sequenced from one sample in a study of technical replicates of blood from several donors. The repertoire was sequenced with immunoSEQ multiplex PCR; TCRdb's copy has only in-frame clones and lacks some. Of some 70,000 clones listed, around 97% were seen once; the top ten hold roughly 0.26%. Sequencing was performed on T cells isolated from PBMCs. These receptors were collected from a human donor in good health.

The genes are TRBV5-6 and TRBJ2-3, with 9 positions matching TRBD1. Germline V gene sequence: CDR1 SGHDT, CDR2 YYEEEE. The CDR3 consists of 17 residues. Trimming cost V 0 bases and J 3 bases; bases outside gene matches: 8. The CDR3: CASSLEVNRGLTDTQYF. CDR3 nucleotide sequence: TGTGCCAGCAGCTTGGAGGTTAACAGGGGGCTTACAGATACGCAGTATTTT.

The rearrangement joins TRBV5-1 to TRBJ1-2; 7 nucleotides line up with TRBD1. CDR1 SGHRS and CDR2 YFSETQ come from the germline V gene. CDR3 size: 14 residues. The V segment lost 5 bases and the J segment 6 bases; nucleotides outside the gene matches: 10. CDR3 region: CASRSGGWENGYTF. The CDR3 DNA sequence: TGCGCCAGCAGATCAGGGGGTTGGGAAAATGGCTACACCTTC.

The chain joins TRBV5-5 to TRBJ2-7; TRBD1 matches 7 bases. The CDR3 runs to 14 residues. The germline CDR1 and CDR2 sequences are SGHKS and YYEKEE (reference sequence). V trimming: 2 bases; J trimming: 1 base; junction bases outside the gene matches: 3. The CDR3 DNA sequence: TGTGCCAGCAGCTTTAGACAGGGATCCTACGAGCAGTACTTC. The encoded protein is CASSFRQGSYEQYF.

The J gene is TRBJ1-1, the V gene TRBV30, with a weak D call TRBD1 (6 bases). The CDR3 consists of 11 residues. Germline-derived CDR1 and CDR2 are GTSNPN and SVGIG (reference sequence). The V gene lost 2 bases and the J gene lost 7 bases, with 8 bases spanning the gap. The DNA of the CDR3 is TGTGCCTGGAGTAGGACAGATGAAGCTTTCTTT. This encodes CAWSRTDEAFF.

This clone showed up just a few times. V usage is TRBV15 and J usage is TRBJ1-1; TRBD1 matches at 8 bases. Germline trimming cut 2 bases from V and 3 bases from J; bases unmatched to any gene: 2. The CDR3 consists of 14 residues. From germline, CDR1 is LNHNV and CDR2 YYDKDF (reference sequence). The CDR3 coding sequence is TGTGCCACCAGCAGAAAGACAGGGGACACTGAAGCTTTCTTT. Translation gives CATSRKTGDTEAFF.

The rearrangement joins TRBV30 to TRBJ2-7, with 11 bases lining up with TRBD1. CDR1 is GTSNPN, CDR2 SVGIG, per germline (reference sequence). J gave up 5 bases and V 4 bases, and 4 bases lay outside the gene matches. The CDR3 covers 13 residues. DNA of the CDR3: TGTGCCTGGATAAGGACAGGGGGCCACGAGCAGTACTTC. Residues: CAWIRTGGHEQYF.